The present T cell receptor (beta chain) was sequenced within a study of early T cells in non-severe SARS-CoV-2 infection. Study-level background: Chains stayed unpaired after sequencing of bulk RNA from unsorted whole blood.

General study points: VDJdb-based matching was biased toward anti-spike CD8 responses and missed private and CD4 specificities.

Each single cDNA molecule received a unique molecular identifier. TCRdb re-called the 5' RACE reads through MiXCR, storing one row per CDR3 protein. The sample lists tens of thousands of distinct CDR3 sequences; 5.8% were seen once. There are many counts of this clonotype. Its antigen is currently unknown. The CDR3 length is 15 residues. Germline assignment: CDR1 MGHRA and CDR2 YSYEKL. V was clipped by 1 base and J by 2 bases, with 12 bases between them. J is TRBJ2-7 and V is TRBV4-1; D may match TRBD1 or TRBD2 (5 bases each). Sequenced material: whole blood. This TCR was recovered from an adult who was a healthcare worker with PCR-confirmed SARS-CoV-2 infection or an uninfected control (not recorded which). The CDR3 DNA sequence: TGCGCCAGCAGCCAAGTGTCCGGGACCCCCTACGAGCAGTACTTC. Translated: CASSQVSGTPYEQYF.